This T cell receptor beta chain appears in the sequencing data of a study of T cell responses to AZD1222 COVID-19 vaccine (dated by TCRdb to the early 2020s). Study-level background: AZD1222 recipients with second doses at about 4 weeks or about 12 weeks were pooled, because spike-specific TCR depth and breadth did not differ between schedules. A total of more than 230 trial participants underwent TCR sequencing, of whom about 200 received two doses of AZD1222 and some 26 received two doses of the MenACWY control vaccine. Trial participants were enrolled into age subgroups of 18-55, 56-69 and 70-plus years, which contained about 150, 28 and 57 TCR-sequenced participants, respectively. What the authors observed across the whole study: Epitopes outside the regions mutated in the B.1.351 and B.1.1.7 variants were reportedly recognized by nearly half of the unique spike-specific TCRs. The whole spike protein was spanned by vaccine-associated CD4 TCRs, and dominant responses were seen in regions 160-218 and 743-854. Most participants were white British and females outnumbered males, and the authors suggested that clonal diversity may have been underestimated. Conclusions about previously exposed vaccinees were limited because only six or seven AZD1222 recipients were SARS-CoV-2 seropositive at baseline. No day 14 peak-response samples were available, so repertoires were characterized only after the peak T cell response. The 56-69-year group was small, and its depth increase did not reach significance, likely because of low power. Spike-specific TCR breadth and depth rose significantly after two AZD1222 doses compared with day 0 and with MenACWY recipients.

The CDR3 regions of human TCRbeta chains were analyzed by immunosequencing. Turning to the authors' computational methods: TCRs in the repertoires were compared against a reference library of SARS-CoV-2-specific TCRs that had been generated with the MIRA antigen-specificity platform. Breadth was defined as the fraction of unique TCRs that were SARS-CoV-2-associated, and depth was defined as the fraction of total T cells that were SARS-CoV-2-associated. Each spike-specific TCR was assigned to its reactive spike region and to a CD4 or CD8 class using the MIRA data. Log10-transformed breadth and depth values were compared by one-way ANOVA with Sidak's multiple comparisons tests. In its TCRdb copy, this immuneACCESS table keeps in-frame sequences only and misses some clones. Where compared with another copy, unresolved V genes explain less than half of these, and the others have no known cause. For V, J and clone size, that table is used; D and trimming come from the DNA. The sample table contains about 90,000 clones; only one count was recorded for approximately 86% of them. Together, the top ten hold approximately 7.9% of the sample.

In the germline V gene, CDR1 corresponds to SGDLS and CDR2 to YYNGEE. Including the terminal cysteine and phenylalanine, the CDR3 comprises 16 residues. This entry keeps only the CDR3 DNA: 48 bases, framed from base 1. Clipping removes 0 bases from V and 4 bases from J, with 9 as the unmatched junction base count. The sample's time point label, in plain terms: baseline before first vaccination. Vaccinee samples came from UK trials COV001 and COV002, including a single-blind randomized controlled phase 2/3 trial of AZD1222 (ChAdOx1 nCoV-19) in healthy adults. For TCRbeta chain sequencing, PBMC samples were collected from trial participants at day 0 and at day 28 after the second dose. Concerning this clone itself: Its antigen is still unknown. Within one base of it there is no much larger clone, and no base qualities were kept.

This TCR derives from an adult in good health. Material: peripheral blood, obtained on day 0 of AZD1222 vaccination. The chain is assembled from TRBV9 and TRBJ1-2; the junction holds 7 bases that match TRBD1. This receptor carries the CDR3 CASSVGQGRESYGYTF. The base sequence is TGTGCCAGCAGCGTAGGACAGGGCAGGGAGTCCTATGGCTACACCTTC.